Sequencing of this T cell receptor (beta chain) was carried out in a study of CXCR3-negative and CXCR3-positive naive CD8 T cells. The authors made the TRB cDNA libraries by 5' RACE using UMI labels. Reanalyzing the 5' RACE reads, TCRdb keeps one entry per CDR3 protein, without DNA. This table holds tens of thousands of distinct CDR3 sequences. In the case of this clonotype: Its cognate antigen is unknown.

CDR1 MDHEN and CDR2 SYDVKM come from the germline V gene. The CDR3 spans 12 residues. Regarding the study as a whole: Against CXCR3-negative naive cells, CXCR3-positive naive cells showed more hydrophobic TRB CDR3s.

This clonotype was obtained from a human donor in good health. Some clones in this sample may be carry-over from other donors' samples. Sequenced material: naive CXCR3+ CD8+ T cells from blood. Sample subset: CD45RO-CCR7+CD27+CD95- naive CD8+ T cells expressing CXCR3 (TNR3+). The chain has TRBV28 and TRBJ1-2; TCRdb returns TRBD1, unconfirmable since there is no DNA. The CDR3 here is CASSIAREGYTF.